The sequence of this TCR beta chain was determined in a study of T cells in Graves' hyperthyroidism and ophthalmopathy. Ten or more counts support this clonotype. TCR beta CDR3 regions were amplified from RNA transcripts. HTBI primers drove first-round RT-PCR of the TCR CDR3. From the multiplex PCR reads, TCRdb called clonotypes with MiXCR, one entry per CDR3 protein. The sample lists 300,000 to 350,000 distinct CDR3 sequences; 14% were seen once. V dropped 5 bases and J dropped 4; count of bases not matched to a gene: 14. Germline-derived CDR1 and CDR2 are SGHVS and FQNEAQ. The CDR3 is 17 residues long.

The sequence was collected from a young woman with Graves' hyperthyroidism. The chain joins TRBV7-8 to TRBJ1-2; 9 bases fit TRBD1. Sequencing was carried out using blood. The CDR3: CASSTRLRTGDVYGYTF. CDR3 bases: TGTGCCAGCAGCACACGCCTTCGGACAGGGGATGTCTATGGCTACACCTTC.